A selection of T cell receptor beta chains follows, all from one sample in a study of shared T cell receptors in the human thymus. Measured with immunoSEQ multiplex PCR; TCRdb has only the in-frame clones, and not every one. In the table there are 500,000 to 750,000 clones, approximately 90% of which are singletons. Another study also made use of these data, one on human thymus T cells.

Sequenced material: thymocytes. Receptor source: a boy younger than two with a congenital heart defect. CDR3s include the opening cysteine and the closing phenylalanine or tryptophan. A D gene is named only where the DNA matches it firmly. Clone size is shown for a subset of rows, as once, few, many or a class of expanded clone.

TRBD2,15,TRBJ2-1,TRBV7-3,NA,TGTGCCAGCAGCCGAACTAGCGGGACCAACAATGAGCAGTTCTTC,CASSRTSGTNNEQFF
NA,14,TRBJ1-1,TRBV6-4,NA,TGTGCCAGCAGCTCTACAGGGAACAGGACTGAAGCTTTCTTT,CASSSTGNRTEAFF
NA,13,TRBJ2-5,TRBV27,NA,TGTGCCAGCAGTTCCAGACAAACGGAGACCCAGTACTTC,CASSSRQTETQYF
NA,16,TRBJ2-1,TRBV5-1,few,TGCGCCAGCAGCTTGGCCTCTGTAGCGGCCTACAATGAGCAGTTCTTC,CASSLASVAAYNEQFF
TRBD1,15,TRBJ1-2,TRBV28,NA,TGTGCCAGCAGTTTATTTAAGGGGGCGAACTATGGCTACACCTTC,CASSLFKGANYGYTF
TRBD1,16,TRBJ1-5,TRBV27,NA,TGTGCCAGCAGTTTATGGGGGACAGGGAGAGGGCAGCCCCAGCATTTT,CASSLWGTGRGQPQHF
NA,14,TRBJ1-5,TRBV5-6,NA,TGTGCCAGCAGCTTGGGGGGCTTGAGGCAGCCCCAGCATTTT,CASSLGGLRQPQHF
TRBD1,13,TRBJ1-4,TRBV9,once,TGTGCCAGCAGCGCCGACACAGGGGGAAAACTGTTTTTT,CASSADTGGKLFF
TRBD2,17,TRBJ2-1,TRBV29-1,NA,TGCAGCGTTGATAGCTGGGTTTCTAGCGGGAGGTTGAATGAGCAGTTCTTC,CSVDSWVSSGRLNEQFF
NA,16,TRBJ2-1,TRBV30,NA,TGTGCCTGGAGTGCATTCAGCAATTCGCGGTACAATGAGCAGTTCTTC,CAWSAFSNSRYNEQFF
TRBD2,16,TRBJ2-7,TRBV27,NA,TGTGCCAGCAGTTTAGACGGGGGGACCCACTTCTACGAGCAGTACTTC,CASSLDGGTHFYEQYF
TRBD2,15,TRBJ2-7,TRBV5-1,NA,TGCGCCAGCAGCTTGGAGGGCCTAGCGGTATACGAGCAGTACTTC,CASSLEGLAVYEQYF
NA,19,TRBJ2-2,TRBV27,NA,TGTGCCAGCAGTTTATCGCCCCTCCTCGGGACTCTCGACACCGGGGAGCTGTTTTTT,CASSLSPLLGTLDTGELFF
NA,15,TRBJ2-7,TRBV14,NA,TGTGCCAGCAGCCACAGACAGGCCGGATACTACGAGCAGTACTTC,CASSHRQAGYYEQYF
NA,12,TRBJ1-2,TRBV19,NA,TGTGCCAGTAGTGCGGACAGCTATGGCTACACCTTC,CASSADSYGYTF
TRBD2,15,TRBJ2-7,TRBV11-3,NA,TGTGCCAGCAGCAAACTAGCGGGAGGGTCCTACGAGCAGTACTTC,CASSKLAGGSYEQYF
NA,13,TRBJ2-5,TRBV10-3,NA,TGTGCCATCAGAAGACAAACGCAAGAGACCCAGTACTTC,CAIRRQTQETQYF
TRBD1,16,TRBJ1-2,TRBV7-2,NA,TGTGCCAGCAGCCTCCGTGAGACAGGGGCTCGCTATGGCTACACCTTC,CASSLRETGARYGYTF
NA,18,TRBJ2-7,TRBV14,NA,TGTGCCAGCAGCCACCCGCCCGCACCTTCAGGGCCCTCCTACGAGCAGTACTTC,CASSHPPAPSGPSYEQYF
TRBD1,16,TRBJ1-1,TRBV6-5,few,TGTGCCAGCAGTTACTCGTGGGACAGGTGGAAAGGGGGAGCTTTCTTT,CASSYSWDRWKGGAFF
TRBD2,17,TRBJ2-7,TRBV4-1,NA,TGCGCCAGCAGCCAAGATCGCCACGGGGGGAGTTGGTACGAGCAGTACTTC,CASSQDRHGGSWYEQYF
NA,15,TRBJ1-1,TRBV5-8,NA,TGTGCCAGCAGCGGCCTCCAGGGAACCGGCGGTGAAGCTTTCTTT,CASSGLQGTGGEAFF
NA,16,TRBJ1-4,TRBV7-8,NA,TGTGCCAGCAGCTCCTCAGGGATAGGACCTAATGAAAAACTGTTTTTT,CASSSSGIGPNEKLFF
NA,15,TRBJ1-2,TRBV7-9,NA,TGTGCCAGCAGCCGGGGGGGGCCCTCTAACTATGGCTACACCTTC,CASSRGGPSNYGYTF
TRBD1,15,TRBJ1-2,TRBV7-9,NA,TGTGCCAGCAGCCTGGACAGGGTGAGAAAGGATGGCTACACCTTC,CASSLDRVRKDGYTF
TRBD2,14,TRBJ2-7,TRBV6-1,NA,TGTGCCAGCAAGTCGGCTAGCGGGGACCCCGAGCAGTACTTC,CASKSASGDPEQYF
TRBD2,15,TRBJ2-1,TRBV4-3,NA,TGCGCCAGCAGGGTTCTAGCGGGGGACAACAATGAGCAGTTCTTC,CASRVLAGDNNEQFF
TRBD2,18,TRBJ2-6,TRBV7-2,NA,TGTGCCAGCAGCTTAGACGGGAGGATGCTCCCTGGGGCCAACGTCCTGACTTTC,CASSLDGRMLPGANVLTF
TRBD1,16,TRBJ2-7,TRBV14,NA,TGTGCCAGCAGCCAAAATTGGGGGACAGGGCACTACGAGCAGTACTTC,CASSQNWGTGHYEQYF
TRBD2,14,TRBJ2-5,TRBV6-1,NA,TGTGCCAGCAGGGTTAGCGGGAGGGGAGAGACCCAGTACTTC,CASRVSGRGETQYF
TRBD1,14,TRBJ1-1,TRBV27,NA,TGTGCCAGCAGTTTAGACAGGGGATACACTGAAGCTTTCTTT,CASSLDRGYTEAFF
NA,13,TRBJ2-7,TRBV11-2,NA,TGTGCCAGCAGCGCGAAATACTCCTACGAGCAGTACTTC,CASSAKYSYEQYF
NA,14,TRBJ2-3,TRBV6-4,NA,TGTGCCAGCAGTCGCCAGGGGCCCAAAGATACGCAGTATTTT,CASSRQGPKDTQYF
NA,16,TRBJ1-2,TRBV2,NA,TGTGCCAGCAGTGAAAGGCCGGGGTGGACTAACTATGGCTACACCTTC,CASSERPGWTNYGYTF
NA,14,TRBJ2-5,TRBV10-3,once,TGTGCCATCAGTGAGGGGCAGGGTGGAGAGACCCAGTACTTC,CAISEGQGGETQYF
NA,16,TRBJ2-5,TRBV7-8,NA,TGTGCCAGCAGCTTAACGGAGGGATCGGGTTGGGAGACCCAGTACTTC,CASSLTEGSGWETQYF
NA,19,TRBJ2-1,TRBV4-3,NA,TGCGCCAGCAGCCAAGTTTCAGCCCCGCGGGATAGCTCCTACAATGAGCAGTTCTTC,CASSQVSAPRDSSYNEQFF
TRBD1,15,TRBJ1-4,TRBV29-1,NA,TGCAGCGGGCGCATCTGGACAGGGGAGGTAGAAAAACTGTTTTTT,CSGRIWTGEVEKLFF
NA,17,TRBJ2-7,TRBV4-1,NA,TGCGCCAGCAGCCAAGCTTTGTCAGAACAGGACCCAAACGAGCAGTACTTC,CASSQALSEQDPNEQYF
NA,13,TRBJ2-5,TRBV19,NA,TGTGCCAGTAGTAAATCGCGGGCGGAGACCCAGTACTTC,CASSKSRAETQYF
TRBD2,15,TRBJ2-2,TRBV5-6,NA,TGTGCCAGCAGCCTTAGCGGGAGGTCGGCCGGGGAGCTGTTTTTT,CASSLSGRSAGELFF
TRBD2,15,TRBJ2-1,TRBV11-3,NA,TGTGCCAGCAGCTTGACGGGAGGAGTCTACAATGAGCAGTTCTTC,CASSLTGGVYNEQFF
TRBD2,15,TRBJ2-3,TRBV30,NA,TGTGCCTGGAGTTGGGGACTAGCGAGAACAGATACGCAGTATTTT,CAWSWGLARTDTQYF
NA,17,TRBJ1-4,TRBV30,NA,TGTGCCTGGGGACCACCCCCCCTCGGCAGGGAAAGAGAAAAACTGTTTTTT,CAWGPPPLGREREKLFF
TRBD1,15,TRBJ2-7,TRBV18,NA,TGTGCCAGCTCACCAGGGTCCCAGGGGGCCTACGAGCAGTACTTC,CASSPGSQGAYEQYF
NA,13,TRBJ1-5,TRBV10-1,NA,TGCGCCAGCAGTTGGGGAGGGAGTCAGCCCCAGCATTTT,CASSWGGSQPQHF
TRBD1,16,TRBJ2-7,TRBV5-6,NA,TGTGCCAGCAGCACAGGGACAGGGATTAGCTCCTACGAGCAGTACTTC,CASSTGTGISSYEQYF
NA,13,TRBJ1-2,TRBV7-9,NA,TGTGCCAGCAGCTTAGTGCAGGACTATGGCTACACCTTC,CASSLVQDYGYTF
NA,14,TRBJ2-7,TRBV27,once,TGTGCCAGCAGTTTAGTGCGGAGCTCCTACGAGCAGTACTTC,CASSLVRSSYEQYF
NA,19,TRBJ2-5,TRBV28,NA,TGTGCCAGCAGCCCGATTCCGGCAAGCCGGGACAAAAGTGGGGAGACCCAGTACTTC,CASSPIPASRDKSGETQYF
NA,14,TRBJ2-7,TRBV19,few,TGTGCCAGTAGACCCCGGACAGCCTCCTACGAGCAGTACTTC,CASRPRTASYEQYF
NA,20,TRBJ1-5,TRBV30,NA,TGTGCCTGGAGTGTATCGGTTGGTCAGGGGCCCCCTTATAGCAATCAGCCCCAGCATTTT,CAWSVSVGQGPPYSNQPQHF
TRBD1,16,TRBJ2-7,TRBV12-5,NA,TGTGCTAGTGCCCAAACCCGGGACAGGGTAACCGGCGAGCAGTACTTC,CASAQTRDRVTGEQYF
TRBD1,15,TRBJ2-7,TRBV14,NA,TGTGCCAGCAGCCAAGGGACAGGGGACGGGAGTAGGCAGTACTTC,CASSQGTGDGSRQYF
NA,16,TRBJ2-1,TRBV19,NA,TGTGCCAGTAGTATTGAGGACACCGAGCAGTCCAATGAGCAGTTCTTC,CASSIEDTEQSNEQFF